These 25 T cell receptor beta chains share one sample of origin, sequenced in a study of shared clonotypes between healthy human individuals. Using immunoSEQ multiplex PCR, the repertoire was profiled, and TCRdb retains in-frame clones only, with some absent. The profile shows some 1.4 million clones, about 96% of them singletons. Sequencing input: naive CD4+ T cells sorted from blood. Subset of the sample: CD45RA+ positively selected. All receptors derive from a man aged 30 to 45 in good health.

As for this clone: The sample contains more than one DNA sequence encoding this CDR3. This chain uses TRBV5-1 with TRBJ2-7; D uncertain. The CDR3 has 11 amino acids. Per germline, CDR1 SGHRS and CDR2 YFSETQ. V was pared by 2 bases and J by 5 bases, with 5 bases between. The CDR3, as DNA: TGCGCCAGCAGCTTAGAGGACGAGCAGTACTTC. It encodes CASSLEDEQYF.

The rearrangement links TRBV7-2 to TRBJ2-7; tentative D call: TRBD2 (5 bases). The CDR3 runs to 15 residues. V was shortened by 6 bases and J by 0 bases, with 15 bases between the two germline ends. The germline gives CDR1 SGHTA, CDR2 FQGNSA. CDR3 coding DNA: TGTGCCAGCAGGGGTCAGGCTGGAGGCTCCTACGAGCAGTACTTC. This encodes CASRGQAGGSYEQYF.

The chain joins TRBV27 to TRBJ2-6; weak D call: TRBD1 (5 bases). Germline values: CDR1 MNHEY, CDR2 SMNVEV (reference sequence). V was pared by 2 bases and J by 3 bases, with 11 bases between. CDR3 length: 16 residues. The CDR3 DNA reads as TGTGCCAGCAGTTTACGCCAGGGTGGTGGGGCCAACGTCCTGACTTTC. Its protein is CASSLRQGGGANVLTF.

The rearrangement joins TRBV6-6 to TRBJ2-2; D might be TRBD2 (5 bases). V was cut by 1 base and J by 5 bases, with 11 bases left in between. This CDR3 region has 15 residues. Germline V CDR1 and CDR2: MNHNY, SVGAGI (reference sequence). The CDR3: CASSYFEGLTGELFF. Written as DNA, the CDR3 is TGTGCCAGCAGTTACTTTGAGGGCCTGACCGGGGAGCTGTTTTTT.

As for this clone: The identical CDR3 is also encoded by other nucleotide sequences in the sample. The chain employs TRBV7-9 and TRBJ2-7; 8 bases match TRBD1. Trimming cost V 5 bases and J 4 bases; bases outside gene matches: 4. The CDR3 extends over 13 amino acids. Germline V gives CDR1 SEHNR, CDR2 FQNEAQ (reference sequence). Here the CDR3 reads CASSRQGSYEQYF. The CDR3 DNA is TGTGCCAGCAGCAGACAGGGGTCGTACGAGCAGTACTTC.

The chain recombines TRBV19 with TRBJ2-3, with a possible D match to TRBD1 (6 bases). Germline-derived CDR1 and CDR2 are LNHDA and SQIVND (reference sequence). CDR3 length equals 17 residues. The V and J ends lost 3 bases and 2 bases respectively, with 18 bases between them. CDR3 DNA sequence: TGTGCCAGTAGTATTGGGTTGATAACAGGGTACACAGATACGCAGTATTTT. Translated, it gives CASSIGLITGYTDTQYF.

The chain links TRBV5-6 to TRBJ1-2, with D uncertain. CDR3 length: 11 residues. The germline V gene encodes CDR1 SGHDT and CDR2 YYEEEE. The V and J ends lost 4 bases and 8 bases respectively, with 9 bases between them. The CDR3 DNA reads as TGTGCCAGCAGCATTGGCGGCGGCTACACCTTC. This encodes CASSIGGGYTF. Using reference TRBV5-6 and TRBJ1-2 for the parts outside the CDR3, the full variable domain is DAGVTQSPTHLIKTRGQQVTLRCSPKSGHDTVSWYQQALGQGPQFIFQYYEEEERQRGNFPDRFSGHQFPNYSSELNVNALLLGDSALYLCASSIGGGYTFGSGTRLTVV.

This chain joins TRBV5-6 and TRBJ1-4; unclear D gene. The CDR3 totals 12 residues. Trimming pared 4 bases from V and 14 bases from J, leaving 15 bases between. Germline CDR1 and CDR2: SGHDT and YYEEEE. CDR3 sequence (DNA): TGTGCCAGCAGCAAAGAGCGGGAACTTCTGTTTTTT. Its protein product is CASSKERELLFF.

This chain uses TRBV18 with TRBJ2-5; TRBD2 matches at 7 bases. Germline trimming cut 3 bases from V and 3 bases from J; bases unmatched to any gene: 10. This CDR3 is 16 amino acids long. Germline CDR1 reads KGHSH; CDR2 reads LQKENI. This chain's CDR3 is CASSPNWGAGKETQYF. Written as DNA, the CDR3 is TGTGCCAGCTCACCCAATTGGGGAGCGGGAAAAGAGACCCAGTACTTC.

The CDR3 region has the DNA TGTGCCAGCAGCTTGATTTCCACAGATACGCAGTATTTT. Translated: CASSLISTDTQYF. The chain couples TRBV7-9 to TRBJ2-3, with D unclear. This CDR3 has 13 amino acids. Trimming took off 3 bases at V and 2 bases at J, with 6 bases between the two ends. Germline values: CDR1 SEHNR, CDR2 FQNEAQ (reference sequence).

V usage is TRBV5-1 and J usage is TRBJ2-7, with TRBD1 matching 8 bases. Germline assignment: CDR1 SGHRS and CDR2 YFSETQ. Germline trimming cut 3 bases from V and 1 base from J; bases unmatched to any gene: 12. The CDR3 totals 17 residues. The DNA for the CDR3 is TGCGCCAGCAGCTCGCCCAATGGGACAGGAAAATCCTACGAGCAGTACTTC. Translated: CASSSPNGTGKSYEQYF.

This sequence joins TRBV2 and TRBJ1-1, with 8 bases aligning to TRBD1. This CDR3 contains 13 residues. The germline CDR1 and CDR2 sequences are SNHLY and FYNNEI. Trimming cost V 6 bases and J 1 base; bases outside gene matches: 1. As DNA, the CDR3 is TGTGCCAGCAGGGGGACAGGGAACACTGAAGCTTTCTTT. Its translation is CASRGTGNTEAFF.

A remark on this clone: Other DNA sequences in the same sample also yield this CDR3. The chain couples TRBV5-1 to TRBJ2-7; 8 bases agree with TRBD1. From germline, CDR1 is SGHRS and CDR2 YFSETQ. The CDR3 spans 14 residues. Trimming removed 4 bases from V and 3 bases from J; junction bases left unmatched: 6. The CDR3 nucleotides read TGCGCCAGCAGCCCAGGACAGGGAGACTACGAGCAGTACTTC. It specifies CASSPGQGDYEQYF.

The chain uses TRBV5-5 and TRBJ2-7; 7 bases are a match to TRBD1. Unmatched junction bases numbered 16, after V lost 4 bases and J lost 6 bases. Germline assignment: CDR1 SGHKS and CDR2 YYEKEE (reference sequence). CDR3 length: 16 amino acids. CDR3 protein: CASSRDPIYYRGEQYF. In DNA, the CDR3 is TGTGCCAGCAGCCGGGACCCCATATATTACAGGGGCGAGCAGTACTTC. The full variable domain, with the rest looked up from reference TRBV5-5 and TRBJ2-7, is DAGVTQSPTHLIKTRGQQVTLRCSPISGHKSVSWYQQVLGQGPQFIFQYYEKEERGRGNFPDRFSARQFPNYSSELNVNALLLGDSALYLCASSRDPIYYRGEQYFGPGTRLTVT.

Worth noting for this clone: At one end the junction does not follow the germline gene, possibly because of a read error. The J gene is TRBJ1-2, the V gene TRBV28; D ambiguous. Germline-derived CDR1 and CDR2 are MDHEN and SYDVKM. CDR3 length: 12 amino acids. Here the CDR3 reads CASSLVVGVLLF. The CDR3 nucleotides are TGTGCCAGCAGTTTAGTGGTTGGGGTTCTTCTATTC.

The gene calls are TRBV29-1 and TRBJ2-3; TRBD2 matches 14 bases. The length of the CDR3 is 14 residues. From germline, CDR1 is SQVTM and CDR2 ANQGSEA. With V trimmed by 3 bases and J by 6 bases, 2 bases remained unmatched. This CDR3 is CSVDGTSGSDTQYF. The CDR3 DNA is TGCAGCGTTGACGGGACTAGCGGGAGTGATACGCAGTATTTT.

V gene TRBV29-1 combines with J gene TRBJ1-4; D gene unclear. The CDR3 loop spans 12 amino acids. Germline CDR1 is SQVTM and CDR2 is ANQGSEA. The V gene lost 7 bases and the J gene lost 5 bases, with 11 bases spanning the gap. CDR3 amino acids: CSATGENEKLFF. CDR3 bases: TGCAGCGCTACCGGGGAGAATGAAAAACTGTTTTTT.

The chain is built from TRBV28 and TRBJ2-5, with 10 bases lining up with TRBD1. Germline CDR1 and CDR2: MDHEN and SYDVKM. This CDR3 is built from 16 residues. J gave up 3 bases and V 7 bases, and 11 bases lay outside the gene matches. In DNA, the CDR3 is TGTGCCAGCACTATATTTCATGGGACAGGGGAAGAGACCCAGTACTTC. As protein: CASTIFHGTGEETQYF.

The genes are TRBV5-1 and TRBJ2-7, with D unresolved. V was clipped by 0 bases and J by 1 base, with 5 bases between them. This CDR3 spans 13 amino acids. Germline V gives CDR1 SGHRS, CDR2 YFSETQ. The CDR3 nucleotides are TGCGCCAGCAGCTTGGCTCATTCCTACGAGCAGTACTTC. Protein sequence: CASSLAHSYEQYF.

The chain joins TRBV30 to TRBJ2-7, with D perhaps matching TRBD1 (5 bases). The CDR3 covers 13 residues. Deletions cut 2 bases from V and 0 bases from J, with 8 bases between. CDR1 and CDR2 from the germline V gene are GTSNPN and SVGIG (reference sequence). CDR3 DNA: TGTGCCTGGAGTAGGGGCGTCTCCTACGAGCAGTACTTC. Translation: CAWSRGVSYEQYF.

V usage is TRBV29-1 and J usage is TRBJ2-2; D is undetermined. Trimming took off 4 bases at V and 4 bases at J, with 7 bases between the two ends. CDR3 length equals 12 residues. The germline gives CDR1 SQVTM, CDR2 ANQGSEA. For the CDR3, the DNA is TGCAGCGTTGGTCCAGGCACCGGGGAGCTGTTTTTT. This codes for CSVGPGTGELFF.

The chain couples TRBV18 to TRBJ2-7; 12 nucleotides align to TRBD2. With V trimmed by 4 bases and J by 5 bases, 9 bases remained unmatched. The CDR3 length is 16 residues. The germline V gene has CDR1 KGHSH and CDR2 LQKENI. CDR3 sequence reads: CASSLLLAGGPDEQYF. The CDR3, as DNA: TGTGCCAGCTCACTCCTCCTAGCGGGAGGGCCGGACGAGCAGTACTTC.

The chain links TRBV27 to TRBJ2-5, with D maybe TRBD2 (6 bases). Germline V CDR1 and CDR2: MNHEY, SMNVEV (reference sequence). Trimming cost V 6 bases and J 1 base, with 12 bases left between them. CDR3 length: 14 residues. CDR3 sequence (DNA): TGTGCCAGCAGGCCTCTAGCGTTCCAAGAGACCCAGTACTTC. As protein: CASRPLAFQETQYF.

The chain links TRBV5-4 to TRBJ2-1, with 8 bases that match TRBD2. This CDR3 is built from 11 residues. After removal of 8 bases from V and 8 bases from J, the junction contained 3 bases not matched to a gene. CDR1 and CDR2 from the germline V gene are SGHNT and YYREEE (reference sequence). The CDR3: CASLLADEQFF. Written as DNA, the CDR3 is TGTGCCAGTTTACTAGCGGATGAGCAGTTCTTC.

This sequence joins TRBV5-6 and TRBJ1-4; the D gene is possibly TRBD1 (6 bases). Germline V lookup: CDR1 SGHDT, CDR2 YYEEEE. The CDR3 covers 13 residues. V lost 2 bases, J lost 7 bases, and 9 bases lay in between. The CDR3 protein is CASSFEGGEKLFF. CDR3 DNA sequence: TGTGCCAGCAGCTTCGAAGGGGGTGAAAAACTGTTTTTT.